This entry concerns a single T cell receptor beta chain. What it recognizes is unknown. This sample is part of a study of shared clonotypes between healthy human individuals. Study outcomes and limitations: Donor clonotype sharing was expected to depend on sequencing depth. A generally larger estimated richness was seen in naive subsets than in memory subsets. Limitation of the genetic and exposure-history diversity represented came from the few donors.

This CDR3 is built from 14 residues. The ends were cut back, 4 bases at V and 4 bases at J, with 14 bases in the middle. CDR1 and CDR2 (germline): SGHTA, FQGNSA. Some clones are missing from TCRdb's copy, which holds only in-frame ones; the method was immunoSEQ multiplex PCR. The sample records 2 million to 2.5 million clones, 80% to 95% being singletons. The receptor's source is a man younger than 35 in good health. Some clones in this sample may be carry-over from other donors' samples. Sequenced sample: naive CD4+ T cells from PBMCs. As for subset: CD45RA+ positively selected. V gene TRBV7-2 combines with J gene TRBJ2-7, with D perhaps TRBD1 or TRBD2 (5 bases each). This CDR3 is CASSSGYGAYEQYF. The CDR3 DNA reads as TGTGCCAGCAGCTCCGGCTACGGGGCTTACGAGCAGTACTTC.